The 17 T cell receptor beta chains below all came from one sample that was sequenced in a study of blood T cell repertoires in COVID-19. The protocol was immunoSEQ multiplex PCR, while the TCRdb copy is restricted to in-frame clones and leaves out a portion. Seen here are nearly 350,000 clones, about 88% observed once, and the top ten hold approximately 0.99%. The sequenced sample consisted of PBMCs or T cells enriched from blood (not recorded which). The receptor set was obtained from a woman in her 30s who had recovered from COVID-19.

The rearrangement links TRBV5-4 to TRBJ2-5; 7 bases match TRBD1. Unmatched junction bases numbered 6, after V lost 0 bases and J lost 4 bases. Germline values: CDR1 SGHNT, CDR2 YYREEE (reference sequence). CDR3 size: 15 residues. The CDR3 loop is CASSLVRGTGETQYF. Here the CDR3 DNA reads TGTGCCAGCAGCTTGGTCAGGGGGACCGGAGAGACCCAGTACTTC.

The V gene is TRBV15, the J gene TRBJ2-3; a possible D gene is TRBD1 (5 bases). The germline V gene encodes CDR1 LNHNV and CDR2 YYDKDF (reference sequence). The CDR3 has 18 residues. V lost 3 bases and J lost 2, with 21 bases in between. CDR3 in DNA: TGTGCCACCAGCAGGAAGGATCCAGGGCCGGTGCTCACAGATACGCAGTATTTT. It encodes CATSRKDPGPVLTDTQYF.

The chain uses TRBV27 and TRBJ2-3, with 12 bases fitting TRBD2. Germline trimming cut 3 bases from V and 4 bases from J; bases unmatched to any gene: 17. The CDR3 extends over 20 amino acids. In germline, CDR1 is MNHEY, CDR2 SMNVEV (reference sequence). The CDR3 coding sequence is TGTGCCAGCAGTTTTACTAGCGGGGGGAATTTATTTGGTGTGGCAGATACGCAGTATTTT. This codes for CASSFTSGGNLFGVADTQYF.

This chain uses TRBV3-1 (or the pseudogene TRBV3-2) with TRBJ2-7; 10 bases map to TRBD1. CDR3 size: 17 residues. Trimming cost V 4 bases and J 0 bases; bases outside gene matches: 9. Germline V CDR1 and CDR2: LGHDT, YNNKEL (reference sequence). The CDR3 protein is CASSPGQGGLSSYEQYF. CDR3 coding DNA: TGTGCCAGCAGCCCTGGACAGGGGGGTCTTAGCTCCTACGAGCAGTACTTC.

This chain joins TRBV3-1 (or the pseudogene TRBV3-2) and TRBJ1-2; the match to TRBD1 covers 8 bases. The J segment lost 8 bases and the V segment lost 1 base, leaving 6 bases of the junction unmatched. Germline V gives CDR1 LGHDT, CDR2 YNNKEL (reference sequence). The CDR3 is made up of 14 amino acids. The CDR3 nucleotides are TGTGCCAGCAGCCAAGGACAGGGGATTGGCGGCTACACCTTC. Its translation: CASSQGQGIGGYTF.

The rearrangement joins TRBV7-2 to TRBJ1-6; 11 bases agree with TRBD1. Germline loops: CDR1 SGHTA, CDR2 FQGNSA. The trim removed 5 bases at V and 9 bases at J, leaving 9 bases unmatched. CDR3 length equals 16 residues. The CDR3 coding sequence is TGTGCCAGCAGCCTAGGAGGACAGGGGGCTCGTTCACCCCTCCACTTT. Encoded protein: CASSLGGQGARSPLHF.

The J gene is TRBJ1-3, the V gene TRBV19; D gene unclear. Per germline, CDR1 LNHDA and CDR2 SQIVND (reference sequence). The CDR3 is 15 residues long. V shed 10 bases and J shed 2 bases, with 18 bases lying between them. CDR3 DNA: TGTGCCACAGTATTCATGCGTGGAGCTGGAAACACCATATATTTT. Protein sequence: CATVFMRGAGNTIYF.

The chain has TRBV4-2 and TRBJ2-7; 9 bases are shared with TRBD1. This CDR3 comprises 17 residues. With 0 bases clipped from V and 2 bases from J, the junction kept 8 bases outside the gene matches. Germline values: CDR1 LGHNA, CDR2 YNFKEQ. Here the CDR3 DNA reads TGTGCCAGCAGCCAAGATACATTCGGGACAGGGCCCTACGAGCAGTACTTC. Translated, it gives CASSQDTFGTGPYEQYF.

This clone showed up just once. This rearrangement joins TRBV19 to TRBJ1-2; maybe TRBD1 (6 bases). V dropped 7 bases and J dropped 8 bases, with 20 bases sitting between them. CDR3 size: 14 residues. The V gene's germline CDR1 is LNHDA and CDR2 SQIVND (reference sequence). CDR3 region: CASTILGAGAGYTF. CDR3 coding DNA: TGTGCCAGTACCATCTTGGGGGCAGGGGCCGGCTACACCTTC.

CDR3 sequence: CASSQEQAGQPQHF. The CDR3 nucleotides are TGCGCCAGCAGCCAAGAACAAGCGGGCCAGCCCCAGCATTTT. V and J are TRBV4-1 and TRBJ1-5; no reliable D call. V was trimmed by 0 bases and J by 7 bases, leaving 10 bases between them. Germline lookup yields CDR1 MGHRA and CDR2 YSYEKL. The CDR3 has 14 amino acids.

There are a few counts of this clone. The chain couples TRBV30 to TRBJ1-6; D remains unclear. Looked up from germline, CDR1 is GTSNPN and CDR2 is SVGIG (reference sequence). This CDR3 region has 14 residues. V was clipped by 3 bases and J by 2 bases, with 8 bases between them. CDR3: CAWRTGAYNSPLHF. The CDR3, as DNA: TGTGCCTGGAGGACCGGGGCCTATAATTCACCCCTCCACTTT.

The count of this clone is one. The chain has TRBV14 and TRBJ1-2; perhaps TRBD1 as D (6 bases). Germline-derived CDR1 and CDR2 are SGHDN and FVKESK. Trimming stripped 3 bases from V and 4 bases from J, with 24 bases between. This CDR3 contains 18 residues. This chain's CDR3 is CASSHGRDTGWRSYGYTF. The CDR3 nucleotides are TGTGCCAGCAGCCACGGGAGGGACACAGGGTGGCGTTCCTATGGCTACACCTTC.

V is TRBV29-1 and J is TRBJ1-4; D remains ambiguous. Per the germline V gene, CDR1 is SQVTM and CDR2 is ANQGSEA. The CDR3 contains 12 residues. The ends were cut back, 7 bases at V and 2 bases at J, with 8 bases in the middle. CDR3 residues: CSGLFTNEKLFF. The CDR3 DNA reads TGCAGCGGACTCTTTACTAATGAAAAACTGTTTTTT.

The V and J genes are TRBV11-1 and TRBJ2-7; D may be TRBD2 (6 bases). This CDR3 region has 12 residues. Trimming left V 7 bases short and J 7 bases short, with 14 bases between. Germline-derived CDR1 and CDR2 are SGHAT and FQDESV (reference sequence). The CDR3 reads CASKVGAGEQYF. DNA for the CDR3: TGTGCCAGCAAGGTGGGCGCGGGAGAGCAGTACTTC.

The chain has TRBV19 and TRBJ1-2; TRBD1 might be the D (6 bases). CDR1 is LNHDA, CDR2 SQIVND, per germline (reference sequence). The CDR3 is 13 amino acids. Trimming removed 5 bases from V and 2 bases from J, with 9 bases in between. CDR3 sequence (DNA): TGTGCCAGTAGTGCCGACAGGAACTATGGCTACACCTTC. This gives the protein CASSADRNYGYTF.

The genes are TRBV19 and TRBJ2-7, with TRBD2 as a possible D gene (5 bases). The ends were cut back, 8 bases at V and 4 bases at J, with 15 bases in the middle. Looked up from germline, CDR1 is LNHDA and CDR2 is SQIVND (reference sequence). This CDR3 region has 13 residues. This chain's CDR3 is CASSRTGIYEQYF. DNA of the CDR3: TGTGCCAGTTCCAGGACGGGAATATACGAGCAGTACTTC.

DNA for the CDR3: TGCGCCAGCAGCTTTAAGGGACAGGACTCTGGCTACACCTTC. Translated, it gives CASSFKGQDSGYTF. J is TRBJ1-2 and V is TRBV5-1; 8 nucleotides match TRBD1. The CDR3 contains 14 residues. CDR1 is SGHRS and CDR2 is YFSETQ in the germline V gene. The junction had 7 bases not matched to a gene; V was cut back by 2 bases and J by 7 bases.